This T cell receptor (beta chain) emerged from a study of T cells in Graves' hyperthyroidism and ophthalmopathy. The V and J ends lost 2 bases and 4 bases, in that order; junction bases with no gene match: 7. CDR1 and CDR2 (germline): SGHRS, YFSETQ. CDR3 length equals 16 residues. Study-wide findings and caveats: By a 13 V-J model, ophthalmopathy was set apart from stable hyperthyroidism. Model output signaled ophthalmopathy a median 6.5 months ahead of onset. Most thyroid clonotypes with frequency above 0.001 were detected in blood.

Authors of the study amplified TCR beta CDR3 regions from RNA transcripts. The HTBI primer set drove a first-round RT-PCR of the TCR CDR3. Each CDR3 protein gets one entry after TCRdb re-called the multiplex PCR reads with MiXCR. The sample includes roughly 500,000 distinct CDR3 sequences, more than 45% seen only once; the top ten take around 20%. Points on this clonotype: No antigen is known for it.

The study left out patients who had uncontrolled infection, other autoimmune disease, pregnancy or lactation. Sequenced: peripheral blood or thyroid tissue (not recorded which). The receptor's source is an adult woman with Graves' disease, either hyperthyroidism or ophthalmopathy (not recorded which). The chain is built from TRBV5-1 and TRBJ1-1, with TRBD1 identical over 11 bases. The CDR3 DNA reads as TGCGCCAGCAGCTTTCCCCGGGACAGGGGGGCCACTGAAGCTTTCTTT. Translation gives CASSFPRDRGATEAFF.